Listed below are T cell receptor beta chains from one sample, sequenced in a study of blood T cell repertoires in COVID-19. Assay: immunoSEQ multiplex PCR; the TCRdb copy retains only in-frame clones and omits some. This sample has roughly 240,000 clones; 86% occur once, and the top ten carry approximately 6.2%. Sequencing used peripheral blood. These receptors all stem from a woman aged 80 or over with COVID-19, enrolled during active disease. Both conserved end residues are part of each CDR3. D genes are given only for firm matches. The listing skips clone size in some rows; elsewhere it reads once, few, many or a size class.

NA,TRBJ1-5,TRBV28,NA,TGTGCCAGCAGTTCTAAATCGACCGGGATGAATCAGCCCCAGCATTTT,CASSSKSTGMNQPQHF
NA,TRBJ1-1,TRBV7-2,TRBD1,TGTGCCAGCAGCCCGCAGACAGGGGTCACTGAAGCTTTCTTT,CASSPQTGVTEAFF
NA,TRBJ2-3,TRBV5-1,TRBD2,TGCGCCAGCAGCCTCAGCGGGGGGGCGACAGATACGCAGTATTTT,CASSLSGGATDTQYF
NA,TRBJ2-7,TRBV5-1,TRBD1,TGCGCCAGCAGCGTGGGACAGGGGGGGTACGAGCAGTACTTC,CASSVGQGGYEQYF
once,TRBJ1-5,TRBV6-5,NA,TGTGCCAGCAGTTGGGGAGACGAGGGCAATCAGCCCCAGCATTTT,CASSWGDEGNQPQHF
NA,TRBJ2-5,TRBV4-2,NA,TGTGCCAGCAGCCCCATAGGGACTGTGGAGACCCAGTACTTC,CASSPIGTVETQYF
NA,TRBJ2-1,TRBV4-2,TRBD2,TGTGCCAGCAGCCCACCGGGGGACTACCCTTACAATGAGCAGTTCTTC,CASSPPGDYPYNEQFF
NA,TRBJ2-2,TRBV3-1/TRBV3-2,NA,TGTGCCAGCAGCGGGACACTGAACACCGGGGAGCTGTTTTTT,CASSGTLNTGELFF
NA,TRBJ1-3,TRBV3-1/TRBV3-2,NA,TGTGCCAGCAGCCAACAACCGGGGGCTGGAAACACCATATATTTT,CASSQQPGAGNTIYF
once,TRBJ1-3,TRBV18,NA,TGTGCCAGCTCACGGTCTCAGGGATCTGGAAACACCATATATTTT,CASSRSQGSGNTIYF
NA,TRBJ1-2,TRBV3-1/TRBV3-2,TRBD1,TGTGCCAGCAGCCCCGGAGCAGGGGGCTATGGCTACACCTTC,CASSPGAGGYGYTF
NA,TRBJ1-1,TRBV5-1,NA,TGCGCCAGCAGCTTTGGGGGCCACGAGGCTTTCTTT,CASSFGGHEAFF
once,TRBJ2-2,TRBV4-1,NA,TGCGCCAGCAGCCAAGAGGCTAGCCTCTACACCGGGGAGCTGTTTTTT,CASSQEASLYTGELFF
NA,TRBJ1-5,TRBV6-6,NA,TGTGCCAGCAGTTACTTACAGGTGAGGAATCAGCCCCAGCATTTT,CASSYLQVRNQPQHF
NA,TRBJ2-1,TRBV4-1,NA,TGCGCCAGCAGCCGGGTGCTTGACGGGTACAATGAGCAGTTCTTC,CASSRVLDGYNEQFF
NA,TRBJ1-2,TRBV5-8,NA,TGTGCCAGCAATTCAAGGGGGTCGGGGACGGATGGCTACACCTTC,CASNSRGSGTDGYTF
NA,TRBJ1-1,TRBV18,NA,TGTGCCAGCTCACCACCAGGGGGTCGGCCTGAAGCTTTCTTT,CASSPPGGRPEAFF
NA,TRBJ1-6,TRBV9,NA,TGTGCCAGCAGTCGTTGGGACAATAATTCACCCCTCCACTTT,CASSRWDNNSPLHF
NA,TRBJ2-5,TRBV11-2,TRBD1,TGTGCCAGCACCAAAACCGGGACAGGGCAAGAGGCCCAGTACTTC,CASTKTGTGQEAQYF
once,TRBJ2-1,TRBV10-3,NA,TGTGCCATCAGTGAGTCTGGGGGGGGGCAGAATGAGCAGTTCTTC,CAISESGGGQNEQFF
NA,TRBJ2-2,TRBV14,NA,TGTGCCAGCAGCCCCCGTCCGCCAACGGACACCTACACCGGGGAGCTGTTTTTT,CASSPRPPTDTYTGELFF
NA,TRBJ1-1,TRBV6-5,NA,TGTGCCAGCAGTTATAGGGGTTTGAACACTGAAGCTTTCTTT,CASSYRGLNTEAFF
few,TRBJ1-1,TRBV7-2,NA,TGTGCCAGCAGCTTCCAGGGCGGCACTGAAGCTTTCTTT,CASSFQGGTEAFF
NA,TRBJ2-3,TRBV7-3,NA,TGTGCCAGCAGCTTAACGGGGACTGGGGCCTCCACAGATACGCAGTATTTT,CASSLTGTGASTDTQYF
NA,TRBJ2-3,TRBV7-8,NA,TGTGCCAGCAGCTTAGTGCCGGGCACAGATACGCAGTATTTT,CASSLVPGTDTQYF
NA,TRBJ2-7,TRBV7-2,TRBD1,TGTGCCAGCAGCTTAAGAGGGGGCGCTTCGACTACCGAGCAGTACTTC,CASSLRGGASTTEQYF